The rows below give T cell receptor beta chains drawn from one sample of a study of cytomegalovirus exposure and HLA in healthy donors. This table comes from immunoSEQ multiplex PCR, and its TCRdb copy is limited to in-frame clones, with some not included. The table records roughly 130,000 clones, roughly 80% of them present only once. The sequenced sample consisted of PBMCs. The receptors come from a male donor in good health and CMV-seropositive. CDR3s include the opening cysteine and the closing phenylalanine or tryptophan. A D gene is named only where the DNA matches it firmly. A clone size is listed for some rows: how often the clone was seen (once, few, many), or a class if it is expanded.

clone size,V gene,D gene,J gene,CDR3 DNA,CDR3 protein
-,TRBV28,-,TRBJ2-6,TGTGCCAGCAGTTTATACCCTCTATGGGAGACTGGGGCCAACGTCCTGACTTTC,CASSLYPLWETGANVLTF
-,TRBV6-4,-,TRBJ2-6,TGTGCCAGCAGTGAACTTCCGACGGCTAGCTCTGGGGCCAACGTCCTGACTTTC,CASSELPTASSGANVLTF
once,TRBV28,-,TRBJ2-7,TGTGCCAGCAGTCGGAGGACAGCTAGTTCCTACGAGCAGTACTTC,CASSRRTASSYEQYF
-,TRBV7-9,-,TRBJ2-6,TGTGCCAGCAGGGCGGGCTCTGGGGCCAACGTCCTGACTTTC,CASRAGSGANVLTF
-,TRBV5-1,TRBD1,TRBJ1-1,TGCGCCAGCAGCTTGGACAGGGGGAACACTGAAGCTTTCTTT,CASSLDRGNTEAFF
once,TRBV19,-,TRBJ1-1,TGTGCCAGTAAGGATTCACAACCGAGGATTGAAGCTTTCTTT,CASKDSQPRIEAFF
-,TRBV5-4,-,TRBJ2-1,TGTGCCAGCAGCTTGGAGTCTAGTTCCATTGAGCAGTTCTTC,CASSLESSSIEQFF
few,TRBV27,-,TRBJ2-7,TGTGCCAGCGGGGACTTCTCCTACGAGCAGTACTTC,CASGDFSYEQYF
-,TRBV2,TRBD2,TRBJ2-3,TGTGCCAGCAGTCGACTAGCGGGTCGGGCAGATACGCAGTATTTT,CASSRLAGRADTQYF
-,TRBV5-6,-,TRBJ2-1,TGTGCCAGCAGCTTGGCCGGGACGGGACTCAATGAGCAGTTCTTC,CASSLAGTGLNEQFF
-,TRBV5-6,-,TRBJ1-1,TGTGCCAGCAGCTTGGTGGGGGGTTTGGGCACTGAAGCTTTCTTT,CASSLVGGLGTEAFF
-,TRBV9,TRBD1,TRBJ1-6,TGTGCCAGCAGCGGGACAGGGAATTCACCCCTCCACTTT,CASSGTGNSPLHF
-,TRBV10-3,-,TRBJ1-1,TGTGATGTACACAAGAACACTGAAGCTTTCTTT,CDVHKNTEAFF
few,TRBV29-1,TRBD2,TRBJ2-2,TGCAGCGCGCGGGGGGGAGGCTACACCGGGGAGCTGTTTTTT,CSARGGGYTGELFF
-,TRBV9,TRBD2,TRBJ2-7,TGTGCCAGCAGCGGGACTAGCGTAACCCACGAGCAGTACTTC,CASSGTSVTHEQYF
-,TRBV28,TRBD1,TRBJ1-1,TGTGCCATCTCGGCCAGGGGGCGGACTGAAGCTTTCTTT,CAISARGRTEAFF
-,TRBV27,-,TRBJ2-7,TGTGCCAGCAGCCGCCTATACAGCTACGAGCAGTACTTC,CASSRLYSYEQYF
-,TRBV4-2,TRBD2,TRBJ2-1,TGTGCCAGCAGCCAAGTAGGCGCGGGAGCCTCTCTCACGTACAATGAGCAGTTCTTC,CASSQVGAGASLTYNEQFF
few,TRBV28,-,TRBJ2-2,TGTGCCAGCAATGACTTGATCGGGGAGCTGTTTTTT,CASNDLIGELFF
-,TRBV5-4,TRBD1,TRBJ2-3,TGTGCCAGCAGCAGGGACAGTATTACAGATACGCAGTATTTT,CASSRDSITDTQYF
-,TRBV5-1,TRBD2,TRBJ2-3,TGCGCCAGCAGCTCTGGACTAGCGGGAGTAGGATTCACAGATACGCAGTATTTT,CASSSGLAGVGFTDTQYF
-,TRBV7-2,-,TRBJ1-6,TGTGCCAGCAGCTTAGCGCAGGACAGTTATTCACCCCTCCACTTT,CASSLAQDSYSPLHF
once,TRBV28,-,TRBJ2-5,TGTGCCAGCAGTTTGGTCCCGAGATGGGGCGCATTGGGGGAGACCCAGTACTTC,CASSLVPRWGALGETQYF
few,TRBV4-1,TRBD1,TRBJ1-2,TGCGCCAGCAGCAGGGACAGGGGGAACTATGGCTACACCTTC,CASSRDRGNYGYTF
-,TRBV19,-,TRBJ2-7,TGTGCCAGTAGTCTCACCTCGGGTCAACCCTACGAGCAGTACTTC,CASSLTSGQPYEQYF
few,TRBV7-9,TRBD1,TRBJ2-7,TGTGCCAGCAGCTTAGAACAGGGGCACTACGAGCAGTACTTC,CASSLEQGHYEQYF
few,TRBV7-2,-,TRBJ2-1,TGTGCCAGCAGCTCCTACAGGGGAGGTGAGCAGTTCTTC,CASSSYRGGEQFF
-,TRBV7-2,TRBD1,TRBJ2-1,TGTGCCAGCAGCTTAGCGACGGGGACAGCATACAATGAGCAGTTCTTC,CASSLATGTAYNEQFF
-,TRBV28,TRBD2,TRBJ2-7,TGTGCCAGCAGTCCACTAGCGGGAGTGCGCAACGAGCAGTACTTC,CASSPLAGVRNEQYF
once,TRBV30,-,TRBJ2-5,TGTGCCTGGAGTGTGAAGGGGATCCAGGAGACCCAGTACTTC,CAWSVKGIQETQYF
-,TRBV30,TRBD1,TRBJ1-4,TGTGCCTGGAAGGGGACAGTAGCCTCTAATGAAAAACTGTTTTTT,CAWKGTVASNEKLFF
-,TRBV30,-,TRBJ1-5,TGTGCCTGGAGTGAACAGGTCGATCAGCCCCAGCATTTT,CAWSEQVDQPQHF
-,TRBV2,TRBD2,TRBJ2-1,TGTGCCAGCAGCGCGGGAGAGCCTGAGCAGTTCTTC,CASSAGEPEQFF
-,TRBV4-2,-,TRBJ2-5,TGTGCCAGCAGCCTTCGGCTAGCTCAAGAGGGAGAGACCCAGTACTTC,CASSLRLAQEGETQYF
-,TRBV4-1,-,TRBJ2-1,TGCGCCAGCAGCCAAGATCATACAGGGAACAATGAGCAGTTCTTC,CASSQDHTGNNEQFF
once,TRBV11-3,TRBD2,TRBJ2-5,TGTGCCAGCAGCCATAGAGGGCTAGCGGGAGTGGAGACCCAGTACTTC,CASSHRGLAGVETQYF
-,TRBV4-2,-,TRBJ1-2,TGTGCCAGCAGCCAAGATCCACACAGCATTATATGGGGCTACACCTTC,CASSQDPHSIIWGYTF
few,TRBV4-3,TRBD2,TRBJ2-2,TGCGCCAGCAGCCGTGAAGCGGGAGGGGACACCGGGGAGCTGTTTTTT,CASSREAGGDTGELFF
-,TRBV11-2,-,TRBJ2-1,TGTGCCAGCAGCTCGAGGACAGCCCACAATGAGCAGTTCTTC,CASSSRTAHNEQFF
few,TRBV5-1,TRBD2,TRBJ2-1,TGCGCCAGCAGCTTGGCCTGGGGGAGGGCAGGCAATGAGCAGTTCTTC,CASSLAWGRAGNEQFF
-,TRBV28,-,TRBJ2-2,TGTGCCAGCAGTTTATGGTCAGGGGGGTGGGCGACCGGGGAGCTGTTTTTT,CASSLWSGGWATGELFF
-,TRBV5-1,-,TRBJ1-2,TGCGCCAGCAGCCCAGGAGGCGGGGACGGCTACACCTTC,CASSPGGGDGYTF
-,TRBV15,TRBD1,TRBJ2-2,TGTGCCACCAGCAGAGATCTGCCGGGACAGACGAACACCGGGGAGCTGTTTTTT,CATSRDLPGQTNTGELFF
-,TRBV4-3,TRBD1,TRBJ1-3,TGCGCCAGCAGCTTCGGGACAGCCGCAATCTCTGGAAACACCATATATTTT,CASSFGTAAISGNTIYF
-,TRBV19,-,TRBJ1-5,TGTGCCAGTAGTATAGGAACAGGCGCCTACCTGAATAGCAATCAGCCCCAGCATTTT,CASSIGTGAYLNSNQPQHF
-,TRBV9,-,TRBJ2-3,TGTGCCAGCAGGGGGCCAACAGATACGCAGTATTTT,CASRGPTDTQYF
-,TRBV7-9,-,TRBJ2-2,TGTGCCAGCAGCTTAAGCCAGGGTGTCACCGGGGAGCTGTTTTTT,CASSLSQGVTGELFF
-,TRBV27,-,TRBJ2-7,TGTGCCAGCAGTTCTTTTTCAGGGTACGAGCAGTACTTC,CASSSFSGYEQYF
-,TRBV2,TRBD2,TRBJ2-7,TGTGCCAGCAGGCGGTTGTCGACTAGCGGGAAGAAAGGGGAGCAGTACTTC,CASRRLSTSGKKGEQYF